This T cell receptor (beta chain) was observed in a study of human T cells and chemical hapten exposure. One entry per CDR3 protein results from TCRdb running MiXCR on the RACE reads. The sample carries under 200,000 distinct CDR3 sequences, about a quarter recorded once. The sample's time point: patch test 3, about 24 weeks after DPC sensitization. Treatment of the sample: therapeutic diphenylcyclopropenone sensitization with weekly scalp DPC. The specimen comprised whole blood, sampled in connection with sensitization to the hapten diphenylcyclopropenone (DPC). The sequence derives from a woman between 18 and 30 years old with alopecia areata. Some clones in this sample may be carry-over from other donors' samples.

CDR3 sequence: CASSLKRFGEQFF. The CDR3 region has the DNA TGTGCCAGCAGTTTGAAGCGTTTCGGTGAGCAGTTCTTC. The rearrangement joins TRBV12-3 or TRBV12-4 to TRBJ2-1; D is ambiguous. Between the trimmed V and J ends, which lost 3 bases and 9 bases, there was a span of 12 bases. The CDR3 is 13 amino acids.